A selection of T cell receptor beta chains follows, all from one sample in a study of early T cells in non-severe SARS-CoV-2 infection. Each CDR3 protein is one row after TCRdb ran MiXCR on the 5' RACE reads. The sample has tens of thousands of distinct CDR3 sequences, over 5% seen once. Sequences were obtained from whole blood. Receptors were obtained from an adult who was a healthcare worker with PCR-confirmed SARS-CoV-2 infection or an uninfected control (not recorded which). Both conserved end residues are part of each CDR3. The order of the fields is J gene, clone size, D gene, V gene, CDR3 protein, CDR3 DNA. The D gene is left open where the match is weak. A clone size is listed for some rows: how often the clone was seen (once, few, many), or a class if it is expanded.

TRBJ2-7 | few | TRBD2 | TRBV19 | CASTLTSGPYEQYF | TGTGCCAGTACCTTGACTAGCGGCCCCTACGAGCAGTACTTC
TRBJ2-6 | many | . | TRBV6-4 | CASSPQGHSGANVLTF | TGTGCCAGCAGTCCACAGGGACACTCTGGGGCCAACGTCCTGACTTTC
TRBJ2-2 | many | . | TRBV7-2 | CASRLNWAGELFF | TGTGCCAGCAGGCTGAATTGGGCCGGGGAGCTGTTTTTT
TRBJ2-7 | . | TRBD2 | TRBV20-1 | CSARGVAGSYEQYF | TGCAGTGCTAGAGGGGTAGCGGGCTCCTACGAGCAGTACTTC
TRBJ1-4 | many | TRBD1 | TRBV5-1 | CASSLNTQGAGEKLFF | TGCGCCAGCAGCTTGAATACCCAGGGGGCGGGTGAAAAACTGTTTTTT
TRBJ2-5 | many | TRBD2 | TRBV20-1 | CSASHVSREGYQETQYF | TGCAGTGCTAGCCATGTGTCGCGGGAGGGCTACCAAGAGACCCAGTACTTC
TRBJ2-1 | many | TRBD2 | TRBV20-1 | CSASNRGGSSYNEQFF | TGCAGTGCCTCAAACCGGGGCGGGAGTTCCTACAATGAGCAGTTCTTC
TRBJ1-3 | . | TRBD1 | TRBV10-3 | CAISDPGQASSGNTIYF | TGTGCCATCAGTGACCCCGGACAGGCCAGCTCTGGAAACACCATATATTTT
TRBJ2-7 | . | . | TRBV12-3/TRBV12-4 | CASRDGVSYEQYF | TGTGCCAGCAGAGACGGGGTTTCCTACGAGCAGTACTTC
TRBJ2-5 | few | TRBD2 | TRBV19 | CASSTKYGLAETQYF | TGTGCCAGTAGTACAAAGTATGGACTAGCAGAGACCCAGTACTTC
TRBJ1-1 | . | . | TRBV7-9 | CASSLEAEAFF | TGTGCCAGCAGCTTAGAAGCTGAAGCTTTCTTT
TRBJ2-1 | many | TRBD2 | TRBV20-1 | CSANTGTRVYNEQFF | TGCAGTGCTAACACCGGGACTAGAGTCTACAATGAGCAGTTCTTC
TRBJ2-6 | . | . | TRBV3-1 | CASSQVASGANVLTF | TGTGCCAGCAGCCAAGTGGCCTCTGGGGCCAACGTCCTGACTTTC
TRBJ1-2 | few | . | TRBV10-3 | CAISESDSYGYTF | TGTGCCATCAGTGAGTCGGACAGCTATGGCTACACCTTC
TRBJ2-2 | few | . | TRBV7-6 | CASTRGAGELFF | TGTGCCAGCACAAGGGGAGCCGGGGAGCTGTTTTTT
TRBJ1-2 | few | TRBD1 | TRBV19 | CASSRQGYGYTF | TGTGCCAGTAGTAGACAGGGGTATGGCTACACCTTC
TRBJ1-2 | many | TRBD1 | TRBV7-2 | CASTVFRGQGRIYGYTF | TGTGCCAGCACCGTATTCAGGGGACAGGGAAGAATCTATGGCTACACCTTC
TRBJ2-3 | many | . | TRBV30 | CAWGTGTSTDTQYF | TGTGCCTGGGGAACAGGGACTAGCACAGATACGCAGTATTTT
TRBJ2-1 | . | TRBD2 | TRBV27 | CASGVAGDLEQFF | TGTGCCTCCGGAGTGGCGGGAGATTTAGAGCAGTTCTTC
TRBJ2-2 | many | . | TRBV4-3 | CASSPVGGTGELFF | TGCGCCAGCAGCCCTGTCGGGGGAACCGGGGAGCTGTTTTTT
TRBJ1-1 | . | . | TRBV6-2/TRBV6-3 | CASTSAGFQAFF | TGTGCCAGCACCTCGGCAGGGTTTCAAGCTTTCTTT
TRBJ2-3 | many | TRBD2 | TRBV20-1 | CSARDLSREQNTQYF | TGCAGTGCTAGAGATCTATCGCGGGAGCAAAATACGCAGTATTTT
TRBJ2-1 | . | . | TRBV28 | CASRQSVGILYEQFF | TGTGCCAGCAGGCAAAGTGTAGGGATTCTTTATGAGCAGTTCTTC
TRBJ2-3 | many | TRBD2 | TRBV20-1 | CSARTSGGFTDTQYF | TGCAGTGCTAGAACTAGCGGGGGATTCACAGATACGCAGTATTTT
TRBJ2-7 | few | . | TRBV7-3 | CASSLSRGDYEQYF | TGTGCCAGCAGCTTAAGTCGAGGGGACTACGAGCAGTACTTC
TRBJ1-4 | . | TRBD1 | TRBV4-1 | CASSQETGTGGEKLFF | TGCGCCAGCAGCCAAGAAACGGGGACAGGGGGCGAAAAACTGTTTTTT
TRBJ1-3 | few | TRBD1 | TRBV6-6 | CASSYGDRGNTIYF | TGTGCCAGCAGTTACGGGGACAGAGGAAACACCATATATTTT
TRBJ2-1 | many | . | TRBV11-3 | CASSTTRDNEQFF | TGTGCCAGCAGCACCACCCGGGACAATGAGCAGTTCTTC
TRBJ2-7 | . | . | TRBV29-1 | CSVDKQDTGGQYF | TGCAGCGTTGATAAGCAGGACACGGGCGGGCAGTACTTC
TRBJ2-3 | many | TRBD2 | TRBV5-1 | CASSHLPSGSDSDTQYF | TGCGCCAGCAGCCACCTGCCTAGCGGGAGCGATTCGGATACGCAGTATTTT
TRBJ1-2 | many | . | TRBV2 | CAGLAQLPEGYTF | TGTGCCGGATTAGCACAACTCCCTGAAGGCTACACCTTC
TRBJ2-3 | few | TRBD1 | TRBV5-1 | CASSWTGQDTQYF | TGCGCCAGCAGCTGGACAGGGCAAGATACGCAGTATTTT
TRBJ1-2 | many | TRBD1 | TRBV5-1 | CASRLTGVDYGYTF | TGCGCCAGCAGACTTACAGGGGTTGACTATGGCTACACCTTC
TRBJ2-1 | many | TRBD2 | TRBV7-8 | CASSSPPGGRVINEQFF | TGTGCCAGCAGCTCGCCCCCTGGCGGGAGGGTCATAAATGAGCAGTTCTTC
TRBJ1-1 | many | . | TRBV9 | CASSVASHNTEAFF | TGTGCCAGCAGCGTAGCCAGCCACAACACTGAAGCTTTCTTT
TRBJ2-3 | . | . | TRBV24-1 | CATSVAGDKDTQYF | TGTGCCACCAGTGTTGCGGGGGACAAGGATACGCAGTATTTT
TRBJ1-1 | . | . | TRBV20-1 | CSASPSGQNTEAFF | TGCAGTGCTAGCCCCTCGGGACAGAACACTGAAGCTTTCTTT
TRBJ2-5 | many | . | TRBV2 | CASSPVGAETQYF | TGTGCCAGCAGCCCAGTCGGGGCAGAGACCCAGTACTTC
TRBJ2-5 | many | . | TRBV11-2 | CASSFSTQETQYF | TGTGCCAGCAGCTTCTCAACTCAAGAGACCCAGTACTTC
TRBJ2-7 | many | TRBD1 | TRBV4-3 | CASSRDRSYEQYF | TGCGCCAGCAGCCGGGACAGGAGCTACGAGCAGTACTTC
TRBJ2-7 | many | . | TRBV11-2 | CASSYRPPQGSYEQYF | TGTGCCAGCAGCTATCGTCCCCCCCAGGGAAGCTACGAGCAGTACTTC
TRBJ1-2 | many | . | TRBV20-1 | CSVPFQGLYGYTF | TGCAGTGTCCCGTTCCAGGGCCTCTATGGCTACACCTTC
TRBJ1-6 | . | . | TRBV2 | CASSAQRRDSPLHF | TGTGCCAGCAGTGCCCAACGGAGGGATTCACCCCTCCACTTT
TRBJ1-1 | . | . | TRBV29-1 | CSATVGGEAFF | TGCAGCGCGACTGTGGGTGGTGAAGCTTTCTTT
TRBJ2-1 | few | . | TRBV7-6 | CASSWRGNEQFF | TGTGCCAGCAGCTGGCGAGGAAATGAGCAGTTCTTC
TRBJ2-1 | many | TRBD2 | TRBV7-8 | CASSSKASGRSPREQFF | TGTGCCAGCAGCTCAAAGGCTAGCGGGAGGTCGCCACGGGAGCAGTTCTTC